The 29 T cell receptor beta chains presented below share a single source sample, sequenced in a study of T cell responses to AZD1222 COVID-19 vaccine. The assay was immunoSEQ multiplex PCR, and TCRdb's table has in-frame clones only and misses some. Seen here are 90,000 to 130,000 clones, roughly 90% observed once, and the top ten hold approximately 15%. The sample here was peripheral blood, taken 28 days after the second AZD1222 dose. Source of these receptors: an adult who received the AZD1222 COVID-19 vaccine.

The gene calls are TRBV19 and TRBJ1-1, with a weak D call TRBD1 (6 bases). The CDR3 is 13 amino acids. V lost 9 bases and J lost 4, with 15 bases in between. Germline V CDR1 and CDR2: LNHDA, SQIVND (reference sequence). CDR3 sequence reads: CASKTQGSTEAFF. The CDR3 nucleotides are TGTGCCAGCAAGACTCAGGGGAGCACTGAAGCTTTCTTT.

The table lists this clone with a count of one. This chain connects TRBV25-1 to TRBJ1-2, with TRBD1 as a possible D gene (5 bases). Germline-derived CDR1 and CDR2 are MGHDK and SYGVNS. The CDR3 is made up of 13 amino acids. The V gene lost 3 bases and the J gene lost 4 bases, with 9 bases spanning the gap. CDR3 residues: CASSDMGRYGYTF. In nucleotides, the CDR3 is TGTGCCAGCAGTGATATGGGGCGCTATGGCTACACCTTC.

V gene TRBV2 combines with J gene TRBJ1-2; maybe TRBD1 (6 bases). The CDR3 length is 15 residues. From germline, CDR1 is SNHLY and CDR2 FYNNEI. V lost 1 base, J lost 0 bases, and 9 bases lay in between. In DNA form, the CDR3 reads TGTGCCAGCAGTGAAGACAGGGCGGCTAACTATGGCTACACCTTC. Its translation: CASSEDRAANYGYTF. The whole variable domain, remainder taken from reference TRBV2 and TRBJ1-2, is EPEVTQTPSHQVTQMGQEVILRCVPISNHLYFYWYRQILGQKVEFLVSFYNNEISEKSEIFDDQFSVERPDGSNFTLKIRSTKLEDSAMYFCASSEDRAANYGYTFGSGTRLTVV.

The DNA of the CDR3 is TGCGCCAGCAGCTTGGCCTCTACAGGGGTTGAAGCTTTCTTT. It is translated as CASSLASTGVEAFF. The chain couples TRBV5-1 to TRBJ1-1; 7 bases map to TRBD1. Germline CDR1 and CDR2: SGHRS and YFSETQ. The CDR3 length is 14 residues. V shed 0 bases, J shed 7 bases, and the junction held 6 bases outside the gene matches.

Judged by abundance, this clone is medium-sized. The V gene is TRBV9, the J gene TRBJ2-1; D is unclear. V was shortened by 4 bases and J by 4 bases, with 15 bases between the two germline ends. CDR3 length: 15 amino acids. Germline CDR1 SGDLS, CDR2 YYNGEE. The CDR3 DNA sequence: TGTGCCAGCAGCTCAGGCGAAGGCCTTTACAATGAGCAGTTCTTC. The encoded protein is CASSSGEGLYNEQFF. The variable domain in full, with the rest retrieved from reference TRBV9 and TRBJ2-1, is DSGVTQTPKHLITATGQRVTLRCSPRSGDLSVYWYQQSLDQGLQFLIQYYNGEERAKGNILERFSAQQFPDLHSELNLSSLELGDSALYFCASSSGEGLYNEQFFGPGTRLTVL.

The count of this clone is one. The V call is TRBV28, the J call TRBJ1-2, with TRBD1 matching 11 bases. Trimming cost V 11 bases and J 7 bases; bases outside gene matches: 3. The germline CDR1 and CDR2 sequences are MDHEN and SYDVKM. The CDR3 is made up of 11 amino acids. The CDR3 DNA reads TGTGCCGGACAGGGGGCGAGTGGCTACACCTTC. Translating gives CAGQGASGYTF.

This clone has only a few counts. CDR3 region: CASSQFDRVSWQFF. CDR3 nucleotides: TGTGCCAGCAGTCAATTCGACAGGGTTAGTTGGCAGTTCTTC. This chain links TRBV27 with TRBJ2-1; TRBD1 matches 7 bases. The junction had 13 bases not matched to a gene; V was cut back by 5 bases and J by 12 bases. This CDR3 is built from 14 residues. CDR1 and CDR2 (germline): MNHEY, SMNVEV (reference sequence).

The V gene is TRBV27, the J gene TRBJ1-6; 8 nucleotides match TRBD1. The CDR3 has 17 amino acids. Germline values: CDR1 MNHEY, CDR2 SMNVEV (reference sequence). V lost 6 bases to trimming and J lost 7 bases; unmatched junction nucleotides: 14. CDR3 coding DNA: TGTGCCAGCAGCAGGGATGGACAGGGCACCCTAAATTCACCCCTCCACTTT. It encodes CASSRDGQGTLNSPLHF.

This clone was seen only once. CDR3 DNA sequence: TGTGCCAGCAGTTCCCGGACTAGCGGGAGGGCCGTGAACACCGGGGAGCTGTTTTTT. Translation gives CASSSRTSGRAVNTGELFF. The chain joins TRBV6-8 to TRBJ2-2; 15 nucleotides match TRBD2. The CDR3 loop spans 19 amino acids. CDR1 is MNHGY, CDR2 SAAAGT, per germline. The junction had 7 bases not matched to a gene; V was cut back by 4 bases and J by 1 base.

V gene TRBV5-4 combines with J gene TRBJ2-7; D is uncertain. CDR1 SGHNT and CDR2 YYREEE come from the germline V gene (reference sequence). Trimming removed 2 bases from V and 5 bases from J, with 5 bases in between. The CDR3 extends over 11 amino acids. The DNA for the CDR3 is TGTGCCAGCAGCTTTAACGACGAGCAGTACTTC. Translating it yields CASSFNDEQYF.

This sequence joins TRBV27 and TRBJ1-4, with D possibly being TRBD1 (6 bases). This CDR3 has 16 residues. Trimming took 3 bases from V and 8 from J, leaving 19 bases between them. The germline V gene has CDR1 MNHEY and CDR2 SMNVEV (reference sequence). CDR3: CASSLIGGAGKEKLFF. The CDR3 DNA sequence: TGTGCCAGCAGTTTGATTGGGGGCGCGGGTAAAGAAAAACTGTTTTTT.

The chain employs TRBV4-1 and TRBJ2-3; 8 bases are shared with TRBD1. Germline assignment: CDR1 MGHRA and CDR2 YSYEKL. The length of the CDR3 is 13 residues. The trim removed 5 bases at V and 5 bases at J, leaving 3 bases unmatched. Here the CDR3 reads CASSSGGKDTQYF. CDR3 DNA: TGCGCCAGCAGCTCAGGGGGCAAAGATACGCAGTATTTT.

The chain employs TRBV6-5 and TRBJ2-3; 9 bases are shared with TRBD2. Germline values: CDR1 MNHEY, CDR2 SVGAGI. Trimming removed 3 bases from V and 0 bases from J; junction bases left unmatched: 1. CDR3 size: 15 residues. CDR3 residues: CASSYSGGSTDTQYF. The CDR3 DNA reads TGTGCCAGCAGTTATAGCGGGGGTAGCACAGATACGCAGTATTTT.

This chain joins TRBV19 and TRBJ2-5; 13 bases are a match to TRBD2. Trimming cost V 5 bases and J 5 bases; bases outside gene matches: 5. The germline V gene has CDR1 LNHDA and CDR2 SQIVND (reference sequence). The CDR3 extends over 15 amino acids. The CDR3 is CASSALAGGRETQYF. The DNA of the CDR3 is TGTGCCAGTAGTGCACTAGCGGGGGGGCGGGAGACCCAGTACTTC.

This chain joins TRBV28 and TRBJ2-1; TRBD2 matches 14 bases. Germline CDR1 and CDR2: MDHEN and SYDVKM. J was trimmed by 4 bases and V by 8 bases; bases with no gene match: 7. This CDR3 is 16 amino acids long. This CDR3 is CASGTSGGPMYNEQFF. CDR3 DNA sequence: TGTGCCAGCGGGACTAGCGGGGGCCCCATGTACAATGAGCAGTTCTTC.

J is TRBJ1-6 and V is TRBV4-1; D might be TRBD1 (6 bases). V was trimmed by 6 bases and J by 7 bases, leaving 13 bases between them. Germline CDR1 and CDR2: MGHRA and YSYEKL. CDR3 length equals 14 residues. CDR3 region: CASRSQGPNSPLHF. CDR3 in DNA: TGCGCCAGCAGATCACAGGGTCCCAATTCACCCCTCCACTTT.

This clone was detected only once. CDR3 loop: CASSPGSRQPQHF. CDR3 coding DNA: TGTGCCAGCAGTCCTGGAAGCCGTCAGCCCCAGCATTTT. The chain links TRBV6-6 to TRBJ1-5, with D unclear. The CDR3 has 13 residues. Germline CDR1 MNHNY, CDR2 SVGAGI (reference sequence). The V and J ends lost 5 bases and 6 bases respectively, with 11 bases between them.

The chain links TRBV10-3 to TRBJ1-4, with 8 bases fitting TRBD1. Germline V lookup: CDR1 ENHRY, CDR2 SYGVKD. Trimming took 3 bases from V and 11 from J; bases not matched to a gene: 5. This CDR3 is 13 amino acids long. The CDR3 sequence: CAISDGQGQKLFF. The CDR3, as DNA: TGTGCCATCAGTGACGGACAGGGCCAGAAACTGTTTTTT.

The genes are TRBV20-1 and TRBJ2-1; D uncertain. Trimming pared 6 bases from V and 7 bases from J, leaving 7 bases between. This CDR3 is built from 10 residues. Germline-derived CDR1 and CDR2 are DFQATT and SNEGSKA (reference sequence). CDR3 sequence (DNA): TGCAGTGCCACCCTGAATGAGCAGTTCTTC. Translation: CSATLNEQFF.

The chain joins TRBV13 to TRBJ1-1; 9 positions match TRBD1. The V gene's germline CDR1 is PRHDT and CDR2 FYEKMQ (reference sequence). J was trimmed by 10 bases and V by 7 bases; bases with no gene match: 7. This CDR3 spans 12 amino acids. CDR3 bases: TGTGCCAGCACGGGGACAGGGCGGACAGCTTTCTTT. Protein product: CASTGTGRTAFF.

The gene calls are TRBV7-9 and TRBJ1-1; D unresolved. V was cut by 5 bases and J by 1 base, with 11 bases left in between. Germline V gene lookup returns CDR1 SEHNR and CDR2 FQNEAQ (reference sequence). This CDR3 is built from 14 residues. As DNA, the CDR3 is TGTGCCAGCAGCCCCCGGCGGGGGAACACTGAAGCTTTCTTT. Translating it yields CASSPRRGNTEAFF.

This chain connects TRBV11-2 to TRBJ2-5; 10 nucleotides match TRBD2. Germline CDR1 is SGHAT and CDR2 is FQNNGV. With V trimmed by 2 bases and J by 7 bases, 4 bases remained unmatched. CDR3 length: 14 residues. The CDR3 region is CASSLSLAGATQYF. CDR3 coding DNA: TGTGCCAGCAGCTTAAGCCTAGCGGGAGCGACCCAGTACTTC.

This chain joins TRBV10-3 and TRBJ2-5; TRBD2 is a possible D gene (6 bases). Germline CDR1 and CDR2: ENHRY and SYGVKD. The CDR3 loop spans 14 amino acids. Trimming took 3 bases from V and 3 from J, leaving 11 bases between them. In DNA form, the CDR3 reads TGTGCCATCAGTGAAAGGGCTAGCGAAGAGACCCAGTACTTC. Its protein product is CAISERASEETQYF.

V usage is TRBV4-1 and J usage is TRBJ1-2; D remains unclear. V lost 3 bases to trimming and J lost 5 bases, with 7 bases between them. The CDR3 is made up of 12 amino acids. The germline gives CDR1 MGHRA, CDR2 YSYEKL. Written as DNA, the CDR3 is TGCGCCAGCAGCCAGGGGTTTTATGGCTACACCTTC. It encodes CASSQGFYGYTF.

The chain employs TRBV30 and TRBJ1-3, with D tentatively TRBD1 (6 bases). Trimming removed 4 bases at V and 0 bases at J, with 16 bases between. The CDR3 covers 16 residues. CDR1 GTSNPN and CDR2 SVGIG come from the germline V gene (reference sequence). CDR3 sequence: CAWKKRGGLSGNTIYF. The CDR3 nucleotides are TGTGCCTGGAAGAAGAGGGGGGGCCTCTCTGGAAACACCATATATTTT.

The chain uses TRBV2 and TRBJ1-1; D call uncertain. Trimming took 6 bases from V and 2 from J, leaving 10 bases between them. Germline values: CDR1 SNHLY, CDR2 FYNNEI. The CDR3 loop spans 13 amino acids. CDR3 sequence: CASSSDGNTEAFF. The DNA for the CDR3 is TGTGCCAGCAGCTCGGACGGAAACACTGAAGCTTTCTTT.

V is TRBV19 and J is TRBJ1-5; possible D gene TRBD1, 5 bases. The V gene's germline CDR1 is LNHDA and CDR2 SQIVND (reference sequence). The CDR3 spans 16 residues. The V end was cut by 3 bases, the J end by 6 bases, with 18 bases between. DNA of the CDR3: TGTGCCAGTAGTATCTTGGGGGTGATGCTGGGTCAGCCCCAGCATTTT. It encodes CASSILGVMLGQPQHF.

The rearrangement uses TRBV18 and TRBJ2-2; D remains unclear. Trimming took 1 base from V and 4 from J, leaving 4 bases between them. There are 13 residues in the CDR3. Germline V gene sequence: CDR1 KGHSH, CDR2 LQKENI. CDR3 nucleotides: TGTGCCAGCTCACCACTGGTCACCGGGGAGCTGTTTTTT. Protein sequence: CASSPLVTGELFF.

The chain has TRBV5-1 and TRBJ1-5; 8 bases agree with TRBD1. The CDR3 length is 15 residues. Germline lookup yields CDR1 SGHRS and CDR2 YFSETQ. Losses at the gene ends were 0 bases for V and 4 bases for J; bases not matched to a gene: 3. The CDR3 loop is CASSLGTGLNQPQHF. The CDR3 DNA reads as TGCGCCAGCAGCTTGGGGACAGGGCTTAATCAGCCCCAGCATTTT.